The 26 T cell receptor beta chains listed next were all sequenced from one sample in a study of spatial heterogeneity in lung cancer. Each CDR3 protein gets one entry after TCRdb re-called the 5' RACE reads with MiXCR. The table shows about 13,000 distinct CDR3 sequences, with roughly 3.9% occurring only once. As to time point: sample taken at primary tumor resection. Unsorted samples of tumor, nontumor lung or frozen PBMC had their whole RNA sequenced. Sequencing was performed on PBMCs, taken at surgery. All receptors come from a male donor with early-stage non-small cell lung cancer.

Note on this clonotype: The library was built for alpha chains, so this beta chain is an off-target read and its size means little. In DNA form, the CDR3 reads TGCGCCAGCAGCTTGGTTGGAAGACGGGAAGAGACCCAGTACTTC. Its protein product is CASSLVGRREETQYF. The chain uses TRBV5-1 and TRBJ2-5; D uncertain. This CDR3 region has 15 residues. Germline-derived CDR1 and CDR2 are SGHRS and YFSETQ. Trimming left V 0 bases short and J 3 bases short, with 12 bases between.

This clonotype has ten or more counts. Since the library was made to target alpha chains, this beta chain is a stray read and its abundance is not meaningful. The chain recombines TRBV6-6 with TRBJ1-4; D is unresolved. Deletions cut 2 bases from V and 7 bases from J, with 11 bases between. Germline CDR1 and CDR2: MNHNY and SVGAGI (reference sequence). The CDR3 extends over 14 amino acids. CDR3 in amino acids: CASSYDSEGEKLFF. The CDR3 region has the DNA TGTGCCAGCAGTTACGACTCCGAGGGTGAAAAACTGTTTTTT.

Ten or more counts support this clonotype. This beta chain came through as a stray read in a library set up for alpha chains, and its size says little. The rearrangement links TRBV15 to TRBJ2-7, with TRBD2 as a possible D gene (6 bases). Germline lookup yields CDR1 LNHNV and CDR2 YYDKDF (reference sequence). The CDR3 has 15 residues. V was trimmed by 3 bases and J by 6 bases, leaving 18 bases between them. The CDR3: CATSSGGGQGPEQYF. The DNA for the CDR3 is TGTGCCACCAGCAGCGGAGGAGGGCAGGGTCCCGAGCAGTACTTC. Based on the CDR3 plus reference TRBV15 and TRBJ2-7, the full variable domain is DAMVIQNPRYQVTQFGKPVTLSCSQTLNHNVMYWYQQKSSQAPKLLFHYYDKDFNNEADTPDNFQSRRPNTSFCFLDIRSPGLGDTAMYLCATSSGGGQGPEQYFGPGTRLTVT.

This clonotype occurred many times. This beta chain represents an off-target read in a library built for alpha chains; its size is of limited meaning. The V call is TRBV2, the J call TRBJ1-1, with D possibly being TRBD1 (6 bases). V gave up 5 bases and J gave up 7 bases, with 8 bases separating them. The germline CDR1 and CDR2 sequences are SNHLY and FYNNEI. The CDR3 runs 11 residues. CDR3 in DNA: TGTGCCAGCAGTACGACAGGTGAAGCTTTCTTT. Translated: CASSTTGEAFF. Supplemented by reference TRBV2 and TRBJ1-1, the full variable domain reads EPEVTQTPSHQVTQMGQEVILRCVPISNHLYFYWYRQILGQKVEFLVSFYNNEISEKSEIFDDQFSVERPDGSNFTLKIRSTKLEDSAMYFCASSTTGEAFFGQGTRLTVV.

This clonotype was observed at least ten times. The library was designed around alpha chains, so this beta chain is a stray read whose abundance carries little weight. The gene calls are TRBV7-9 and TRBJ1-3; D remains ambiguous. Germline assignment: CDR1 SEHNR and CDR2 FQNEAQ (reference sequence). The CDR3 totals 14 residues. Deletions cut 0 bases from V and 3 bases from J, with 6 bases between. The CDR3 region has the DNA TGTGCCAGCAGCTTAGCCAGCTTTGGAAACACCATATATTTT. Translating it yields CASSLASFGNTIYF.

This clonotype appeared many times. A library prepared for alpha chains yielded this beta chain as an off-target read; its size is of little meaning. The rearrangement uses TRBV7-9 and TRBJ2-5; 7 bases are shared with TRBD2. V was clipped by 1 base and J by 2 bases; unmatched bases: 13. Germline lookup yields CDR1 SEHNR and CDR2 FQNEAQ (reference sequence). The CDR3 runs 18 residues. The CDR3 DNA follows: TGTGCCAGCAGCTTAGTATTGGGTATGGGACTACGTCAAGAGACCCAGTACTTC. Translation gives CASSLVLGMGLRQETQYF.

Only a few counts were recorded for this clonotype. Found in a library prepared for alpha chains, this beta chain is an off-target read, and its abundance has little meaning. The V and J genes are TRBV27 and TRBJ2-2; D gene unclear. Trimming removed 0 bases from V and 0 bases from J, with 14 bases in between. In germline, CDR1 is MNHEY, CDR2 SMNVEV (reference sequence). This CDR3 is built from 18 residues. The DNA for the CDR3 is TGTGCCAGCAGTTTATCGATGGTTAGGGTGTCGAACACCGGGGAGCTGTTTTTT. This codes for CASSLSMVRVSNTGELFF.

This clonotype was counted at least ten times. In a library made to pick up alpha chains, this beta chain is a stray read with a size that means little. This CDR3 reads CVHARGAWSYEQYF. The CDR3 nucleotides are TGTGTCCACGCACGGGGGGCCTGGTCCTACGAGCAGTACTTC. The V call is TRBV6-8, the J call TRBJ2-7; tentative D call: TRBD2 (7 bases). The V gene's germline CDR1 is MNHGY and CDR2 SAAAGT. The CDR3 totals 14 residues.

This clonotype was counted many times. The size of this beta chain means little, since it is a stray read in a library made for alpha chains. V gene TRBV20-1 combines with J gene TRBJ1-5, with D possibly being TRBD1 (6 bases). Trimming left V 5 bases short and J 3 bases short, with 17 bases between. From germline, CDR1 is DFQATT and CDR2 SNEGSKA (reference sequence). The CDR3 runs 15 residues. This chain's CDR3 is CSAPLSGQINQPQHF. The CDR3 DNA reads TGCAGTGCTCCCTTAAGTGGACAGATCAATCAGCCCCAGCATTTT.

The table lists this clonotype with many counts. This beta chain is off target for a library built for alpha chains, so its abundance means little. The chain recombines TRBV10-1 with TRBJ2-7; no firm D call. V lost 5 bases, J lost 6 bases, and 14 bases lay in between. Germline CDR1 WNHNN, CDR2 SYGVQD (reference sequence). The CDR3 covers 13 residues. The CDR3 reads CASSLQVSSEQYF. In DNA, the CDR3 is TGCGCCAGCAGTCTCCAGGTATCATCCGAGCAGTACTTC.

This clonotype came up many times. This beta chain is off target for a library built for alpha chains, so its abundance means little. The V gene is TRBV20-1, the J gene TRBJ2-1; possible D gene TRBD2, 6 bases. The germline gives CDR1 DFQATT, CDR2 SNEGSKA (reference sequence). The length of the CDR3 is 15 residues. V shed 5 bases and J shed 4 bases, with 18 bases lying between them. For the CDR3, the DNA is TGCAGTGCTGATAACAGATGGGCGGGATACAATGAGCAGTTCTTC. Translation: CSADNRWAGYNEQFF.

This clonotype was counted ten times or more. This beta chain turned up in a library designed for alpha chains; as an off-target read, its abundance says little. This chain links TRBV6-2 or TRBV6-3 with TRBJ2-7; D remains unclear. The V end was cut by 5 bases, the J end by 5 bases, with 4 bases between. The CDR3 has 10 amino acids. Per germline, CDR1 MNHEY and CDR2 SVGEGT. The CDR3 DNA follows: TGTGCCAGCAGTGACGACGAGCAGTACTTC. Amino acid sequence: CASSDDEQYF.

This clonotype was detected ten times or more. This beta chain is an off-target read within a library intended for alpha chains, so its frequency means little. V gene TRBV7-9 combines with J gene TRBJ2-1; 13 bases are shared with TRBD2. With V trimmed by 2 bases and J by 6 bases, 10 bases remained unmatched. CDR3 length equals 18 residues. Germline V gene lookup returns CDR1 SEHNR and CDR2 FQNEAQ (reference sequence). As DNA, the CDR3 is TGTGCCAGCAGCTTACCACCCCGACTAGCGGGAGGTAGCAATGAGCAGTTCTTC. Translating it yields CASSLPPRLAGGSNEQFF.

This clonotype was found many times. A library made for alpha chains picked up this beta chain off target, so its size means little. The chain joins TRBV6-2 or TRBV6-3 to TRBJ1-1, with D unclear. Germline V gene data show CDR1 as MNHEY and CDR2 as SVGEGT. This CDR3 has 15 residues. V was clipped by 0 bases and J by 4 bases, with 12 bases between them. Here the CDR3 reads CASSYSSPDLTEAFF. Written as DNA, the CDR3 is TGTGCCAGCAGTTACTCGAGCCCGGACCTCACTGAAGCTTTCTTT.

Ten or more counts support this clonotype. This beta chain is a stray sequence in a library constructed for alpha chains; its clone size is not meaningful. V and J are TRBV3-1 and TRBJ2-5, with 7 bases that match TRBD1. The V gene's germline CDR1 is LGHDT and CDR2 YNNKEL (reference sequence). The CDR3 loop spans 15 amino acids. V was pared by 4 bases and J by 5 bases, with 10 bases of the junction left unmatched. This CDR3 is CASSPGKGASETQYF. DNA for the CDR3: TGTGCCAGCAGCCCAGGAAAGGGGGCGTCGGAGACCCAGTACTTC.

Many counts were recorded for this clonotype. This beta chain appears as a stray read in a library generated for alpha chains; its size is not informative. The rearrangement links TRBV4-1 to TRBJ1-1; perhaps TRBD1 as D (5 bases). This CDR3 contains 14 residues. V was clipped by 4 bases and J by 10 bases, with 19 bases between them. Germline V lookup: CDR1 MGHRA, CDR2 YSYEKL. The CDR3 nucleotides are TGCGCCAGCAGCCGACCGGGACTTAGGGCCGTAGCTTTCTTT. Residues: CASSRPGLRAVAFF.

The sample holds many counts of this clonotype. The size of this beta chain means little, since it is a stray read in a library made for alpha chains. The chain is built from TRBV11-1 and TRBJ2-5; perhaps TRBD1 as D (6 bases). The CDR3 spans 17 residues. The germline CDR1 and CDR2 sequences are SGHAT and FQDESV (reference sequence). Trimming cost V 3 bases and J 1 base, with 18 bases left between them. The CDR3 region is CASSFLGLGTPQETQYF. CDR3 DNA sequence: TGTGCCAGCAGCTTTTTAGGCCTCGGGACACCCCAAGAGACCCAGTACTTC.

This clonotype appeared many times. In a library made to pick up alpha chains, this beta chain is a stray read with a size that means little. This chain's CDR3 is CASSPGLVSYEQYF. In nucleotides, the CDR3 is TGTGCCAGCTCACCCGGACTAGTTTCCTACGAGCAGTACTTC. The chain has TRBV18 and TRBJ2-7, with 7 bases fitting TRBD2. J lost 1 base, V lost 3 bases, and 3 bases had no gene match. The CDR3 extends over 14 amino acids. CDR1 is KGHSH and CDR2 is LQKENI in the germline V gene.

Ten or more counts support this clonotype. Found in a library prepared for alpha chains, this beta chain is an off-target read, and its abundance has little meaning. V and J are TRBV7-2 and TRBJ2-6; a weak D match, TRBD1 (5 bases). Germline assignment: CDR1 SGHTA and CDR2 FQGNSA. Trimming shortened V by 2 bases and J by 2 bases, and 7 bases separated the two germline ends. This CDR3 comprises 15 residues. The DNA of the CDR3 is TGTGCCAGCAGCTTAAAAGGGGCTGGGGCCAACGTCCTGACTTTC. Protein product: CASSLKGAGANVLTF. The variable domain in full, completed from reference TRBV7-2 and TRBJ2-6, reads GAGVSQSPSNKVTEKGKDVELRCDPISGHTALYWYRQSLGQGLEFLIYFQGNSAPDKSGLPSDRFSAERTGGSVSTLTIQRTQQEDSAVYLCASSLKGAGANVLTFGAGSRLTVL.

This clonotype was observed a handful of times. The size of this beta chain means little, since it is a stray read in a library made for alpha chains. The chain employs TRBV2 and TRBJ1-1; D is unresolved. V was cut by 7 bases and J by 2 bases, with 14 bases left in between. This CDR3 comprises 14 residues. Germline V gene data show CDR1 as SNHLY and CDR2 as FYNNEI. The CDR3 DNA is TGTGCCAGCACCCCGGTGGCCACCAACACTGAAGCTTTCTTT. Its translation: CASTPVATNTEAFF. The variable domain in full, with the rest retrieved from reference TRBV2 and TRBJ1-1, is EPEVTQTPSHQVTQMGQEVILRCVPISNHLYFYWYRQILGQKVEFLVSFYNNEISEKSEIFDDQFSVERPDGSNFTLKIRSTKLEDSAMYFCASTPVATNTEAFFGQGTRLTVV.

This clonotype is classed as medium-sized. The size of this beta chain means little, since it is a stray read in a library made for alpha chains. The chain uses TRBV2 and TRBJ1-1; tentative D call: TRBD1 (5 bases). The V and J ends lost 6 bases and 0 bases respectively, with 11 bases between them. Germline V gene data show CDR1 as SNHLY and CDR2 as FYNNEI. The CDR3 contains 14 residues. For the CDR3, the DNA is TGTGCCAGCAGGGGGGATTCCCTGAACACTGAAGCTTTCTTT. This sequence encodes CASRGDSLNTEAFF.

This clonotype was observed at least ten times. Within a library made for alpha chains, this beta chain is off target, and its count is uninformative. V gene TRBV6-2 or TRBV6-3 combines with J gene TRBJ1-5, with D possibly being TRBD1 (5 bases). The V and J ends lost 7 bases and 0 bases respectively, with 10 bases between them. Looked up from germline, CDR1 is MNHEY and CDR2 is SVGEGT. The CDR3 extends over 14 amino acids. The DNA of the CDR3 is TGTGCCAGCACCGGGACGTTTAGCAATCAGCCCCAGCATTTT. Protein product: CASTGTFSNQPQHF.

Sample share makes this clonotype medium-sized. As an off-target read in a library built for alpha chains, this beta chain has a frequency of little significance. The chain links TRBV12-3 or TRBV12-4 to TRBJ2-7; the match to TRBD2 covers 14 bases. The CDR3 consists of 15 residues. V shed 6 bases and J 5 bases; nucleotides not matched to a gene: 6. CDR3 region: CASRPGTSGSHEQYF. The CDR3 nucleotides are TGTGCCAGCAGACCCGGGACTAGCGGGAGCCACGAGCAGTACTTC.

This clonotype was detected ten times or more. The size of this beta chain means little, since it is a stray read in a library made for alpha chains. The rearrangement joins TRBV27 to TRBJ2-5; D call uncertain. CDR3 size: 15 residues. From germline, CDR1 is MNHEY and CDR2 SMNVEV (reference sequence). Between the trimmed V and J ends, which lost 0 bases and 1 base, there was a span of 9 bases. The chain's CDR3 is CASSLSGMSQETQYF. The DNA for the CDR3 is TGTGCCAGCAGTTTATCTGGGATGAGCCAAGAGACCCAGTACTTC.

This clonotype was seen repeatedly, ten times or more. With the library built for alpha chains, this beta chain is off target and its frequency is not meaningful. The rearrangement joins TRBV12-3 or TRBV12-4 to TRBJ2-3; possibly TRBD2 for D (5 bases). The CDR3 is made up of 14 amino acids. V was cut by 1 base and J by 8 bases, with 13 bases left in between. The CDR3 region is CASSLGPARVTQYF. The CDR3 nucleotides are TGTGCCAGCAGTTTAGGGCCAGCGCGGGTTACGCAGTATTTT.

This clonotype was counted at least ten times. This beta chain is an off-target read within a library intended for alpha chains, so its frequency means little. This sequence joins TRBV19 and TRBJ2-2, with 10 positions matching TRBD1. Germline V lookup: CDR1 LNHDA, CDR2 SQIVND (reference sequence). This CDR3 comprises 15 residues. The trim removed 9 bases at V and 6 bases at J, leaving 10 bases unmatched. The CDR3: CASSRTGGYPGELFF. The DNA of the CDR3 is TGTGCCAGCTCCCGGACAGGGGGGTACCCCGGGGAGCTGTTTTTT.